These 27 T cell receptor beta chains were all obtained from the same sample, sequenced in a study of human T cells and chemical hapten exposure. From the RACE reads, TCRdb called clonotypes with MiXCR, one entry per CDR3 protein. The profile shows roughly 89,000 distinct CDR3 sequences, about a tenth of them singletons. Time point specified: patch test 3, about 24 weeks after DPC sensitization. The sample's treatment: therapeutic diphenylcyclopropenone sensitization with weekly scalp DPC. The sequencing used whole blood, collected in connection with sensitization to the hapten diphenylcyclopropenone (DPC). These receptors all come from a woman aged 25 to 39 with alopecia areata. Some clones in this sample may be carry-over from other donors' samples.

The chain carries TRBV12-3 or TRBV12-4 and TRBJ2-4; D could derive from TRBD1 or TRBD2 (5 bases each). This CDR3 comprises 12 residues. V dropped 3 bases and J dropped 6 bases, with 6 bases sitting between them. The CDR3 coding sequence is TGTGCCAGCAGTTTTGGGGGAAACATTCAGTACTTC. It encodes CASSFGGNIQYF.

This clonotype was seen at least ten times. The chain uses TRBV6-2 or TRBV6-3 and TRBJ1-1, with no clear D. This CDR3 is 13 amino acids long. The germline CDR1 and CDR2 sequences are MNHEY and SVGEGT. V was trimmed by 6 bases and J by 1 base, leaving 9 bases between them. CDR3 sequence reads: CASRPSGNTEAFF. The CDR3 DNA is TGTGCCAGCAGGCCAAGTGGGAACACTGAAGCTTTCTTT.

This chain connects TRBV24-1 to TRBJ2-7, with D hard to call. CDR1 is KGHDR and CDR2 is SFDVKD in the germline V gene. The length of the CDR3 is 13 residues. V lost 4 bases to trimming and J lost 6 bases, with 12 bases between them. The CDR3 is CATSDQNYREQYF. In DNA form, the CDR3 reads TGTGCCACCAGTGACCAGAACTACCGCGAGCAGTACTTC.

This rearrangement joins TRBV25-1 to TRBJ1-6; D not resolved. With 6 bases removed from V and 8 bases from J, the gap between germline ends came to 11 bases. The CDR3 totals 13 residues. Germline V CDR1 and CDR2: MGHDK, SYGVNS. CDR3 loop: CASSDTADSPLHF. The CDR3 DNA sequence: TGTGCCAGCAGCGATACAGCTGATTCACCCCTCCACTTT.

V and J are TRBV6-5 and TRBJ1-1, with D perhaps matching TRBD1 (5 bases). Germline lookup yields CDR1 MNHEY and CDR2 SVGAGI. CDR3 length equals 13 residues. Trimming took off 5 bases at V and 6 bases at J, with 13 bases between the two ends. DNA of the CDR3: TGTGCCAGCAGTGATCGTTGGGGCGCTGAAGCTTTCTTT. This encodes CASSDRWGAEAFF.

Concerning this clonotype: This clone may be a read error of a much larger clone one base away. The chain combines TRBV19 with TRBJ2-3, with D perhaps matching TRBD2 (6 bases). The CDR3 consists of 16 residues. V shed 5 bases and J shed 4 bases, with 19 bases lying between them. The germline V gene has CDR1 LNHDA and CDR2 SQIVND (reference sequence). CDR3 bases: TGTGCCAGTAGTCCCCCGCGGGGATATAGCGCAGATACGCAGTATTTT. This codes for CASSPPRGYSADTQYF.

There are a few counts of this clonotype. The chain recombines TRBV5-1 with TRBJ2-5; 8 bases are a match to TRBD2. The CDR3 is 16 amino acids. The germline gives CDR1 SGHRS, CDR2 YFSETQ. J gave up 5 bases and V 4 bases, and 13 bases lay outside the gene matches. CDR3 DNA: TGCGCCAGCAGCCCCCGGCTGGCGGGGGGCAGGGAGACCCAGTACTTC. It codes for CASSPRLAGGRETQYF.

The rearrangement links TRBV18 to TRBJ2-6; no firm D call. The CDR3 is made up of 13 amino acids. Trimming took 3 bases from V and 0 from J, leaving 0 bases between them. Germline V gene data show CDR1 as KGHSH and CDR2 as LQKENI. The CDR3 loop reads CASSPSGANVLTF. For the CDR3, the DNA is TGTGCCAGCTCACCCTCTGGGGCCAACGTCCTGACTTTC.

As for this clonotype: One end of the junction fails to match germline, which may point to a read error. The rearrangement joins TRBV5-5 to TRBJ1-4; 9 bases agree with TRBD1. This CDR3 has 13 amino acids. Germline assignment: CDR1 SGHKS and CDR2 YYEKEE (reference sequence). The CDR3 region has the DNA TGTGTCAGCAGCTCGCCGGGACAGGGAAAACTGTTTTTT. Protein product: CVSSSPGQGKLFF.

This clonotype was seen at least ten times. This sequence joins TRBV7-8 and TRBJ2-1, with D possibly being TRBD1 (6 bases). This CDR3 has 15 amino acids. The germline V and J ends were trimmed by 5 bases and 8 bases, with 19 bases remaining between them. The V gene's germline CDR1 is SGHVS and CDR2 FQNEAQ. The CDR3 coding sequence is TGTGCCAGCAGCCCAACAGGGTTGAATCTCTATGAGCAGTTCTTC. It is translated as CASSPTGLNLYEQFF.

This clonotype was observed many times. The gene calls are TRBV19 and TRBJ2-1, with D maybe TRBD1 (5 bases). The CDR3 spans 15 residues. Per germline, CDR1 LNHDA and CDR2 SQIVND (reference sequence). V gave up 0 bases and J gave up 3 bases, with 9 bases separating them. The CDR3 bases are TGTGCCAGTAGTATAGAAGGGGCACGCTACAATGAGCAGTTCTTC. Amino acids: CASSIEGARYNEQFF.

This clonotype was counted many times. The chain recombines TRBV29-1 with TRBJ2-7; D is possibly TRBD1 (7 bases). Between the trimmed V and J ends, which lost 6 bases and 7 bases, there was a span of 19 bases. The germline gives CDR1 SQVTM, CDR2 ANQGSEA. This CDR3 is built from 13 residues. The CDR3 is CSVGTGTAGEQYF. The CDR3 DNA reads as TGCAGCGTAGGAACCGGGACAGCGGGTGAGCAGTACTTC.

This rearrangement joins TRBV9 to TRBJ2-3; 7 bases are a match to TRBD1. Trimming at V came to 3 bases and at J to 0 bases, leaving 1 base not matched to a gene. CDR3 size: 14 residues. The germline V gene encodes CDR1 SGDLS and CDR2 YYNGEE. CDR3 nucleotide sequence: TGTGCCAGCAGCGAGGGGGCTAGCACAGATACGCAGTATTTT. This gives the protein CASSEGASTDTQYF.

The table lists this clonotype with many counts. The chain has TRBV3-1 and TRBJ2-1, with 16 nucleotides matching TRBD2. V was clipped by 5 bases and J by 5 bases; unmatched bases: 6. The CDR3 extends over 17 amino acids. Looked up from germline, CDR1 is LGHDT and CDR2 is YNNKEL (reference sequence). The CDR3 sequence is CASSSRGTSGGDNEQFF. The CDR3 DNA reads as TGTGCCAGCAGCTCTAGAGGGACTAGCGGGGGGGACAATGAGCAGTTCTTC.

V gene TRBV11-2 combines with J gene TRBJ2-7, with D perhaps matching TRBD1 (5 bases). CDR3 length equals 15 residues. Germline lookup yields CDR1 SGHAT and CDR2 FQNNGV. Trimming removed 0 bases at V and 4 bases at J, with 13 bases between. The CDR3 region is CASSLESDSAYEQYV. CDR3 DNA sequence: TGTGCCAGCAGCTTAGAGTCCGACAGCGCATACGAGCAGTACGTC.

Many counts were recorded for this clonotype. This chain uses TRBV7-9 with TRBJ2-1; tentative D call: TRBD2 (5 bases). Germline V CDR1 and CDR2: SEHNR, FQNEAQ (reference sequence). The CDR3 is made up of 16 amino acids. V was pared by 1 base and J by 4 bases, with 14 bases between. This chain's CDR3 is CASSLVAGLKYNEQFF. CDR3 nucleotides: TGTGCCAGCAGCTTAGTTGCGGGCCTGAAGTACAATGAGCAGTTCTTC.

The CDR3 nucleotides read TGTGCCAGCAGAAGGGACTCCCTGGATGAGCAGTTCTTC. This translates into CASRRDSLDEQFF. The rearrangement joins TRBV6-2 or TRBV6-3 to TRBJ2-1; maybe TRBD2 (6 bases). Germline CDR1 and CDR2: MNHEY and SVGEGT. Trimming removed 6 bases at V and 8 bases at J, with 14 bases between. This CDR3 is built from 13 residues.

This clonotype was seen more than once but under ten times. The chain is built from TRBV29-1 and TRBJ1-2; D gene ambiguous. The V end lost 3 bases, the J end lost 4 bases, and 6 bases lay between the germline ends. CDR3 length equals 11 residues. Looked up from germline, CDR1 is SQVTM and CDR2 is ANQGSEA. The CDR3 sequence is CSVEVSYGYTF. In DNA, the CDR3 is TGCAGCGTTGAGGTCAGCTATGGCTACACCTTC.

The chain employs TRBV20-1 and TRBJ2-3; 7 bases are shared with TRBD1. V shed 5 bases, J shed 1 base, and the junction held 6 bases outside the gene matches. The CDR3 is 14 amino acids. CDR1 is DFQATT, CDR2 SNEGSKA, per germline (reference sequence). The DNA of the CDR3 is TGCAGTGCTGCCACAGGGGTTGGCACAGATACGCAGTATTTT. Translating gives CSAATGVGTDTQYF.

This clonotype was seen at least ten times. The DNA for the CDR3 is TGTGCCAGCAGCTTAGCCGGGACTCTCCGCACAGATACGCAGTATTTT. Protein: CASSLAGTLRTDTQYF. This chain uses TRBV7-9 with TRBJ2-3; possibly TRBD2 for D (6 bases). The ends were cut back, 0 bases at V and 1 base at J, with 11 bases in the middle. CDR1 is SEHNR, CDR2 FQNEAQ, per germline (reference sequence). This CDR3 is 16 amino acids long.

This clonotype has a count of ten or more. V gene TRBV6-5 combines with J gene TRBJ2-3; 9 bases line up with TRBD2. Trimming took 2 bases from V and 0 from J; bases not matched to a gene: 12. The CDR3 runs 19 residues. Germline V lookup: CDR1 MNHEY, CDR2 SVGAGI. The CDR3 protein is CASSYGAGAGGPSTDTQYF. CDR3 sequence (DNA): TGTGCCAGCAGTTACGGTGCGGGGGCGGGAGGGCCTAGCACAGATACGCAGTATTTT.

This clonotype was seen a handful of times. The J gene is TRBJ2-5, the V gene TRBV29-1, with 8 bases fitting TRBD1. Germline assignment: CDR1 SQVTM and CDR2 ANQGSEA. The CDR3 is 13 amino acids. V lost 7 bases to trimming and J lost 5 bases; unmatched junction nucleotides: 9. The CDR3 loop is CSEYPRTGETQYF. CDR3 in DNA: TGCAGCGAGTATCCCAGGACAGGGGAGACCCAGTACTTC.

This sequence joins TRBV6-1 and TRBJ2-1; 7 bases fit TRBD1. Germline CDR1 and CDR2: MNHNS and SASEGT. J was trimmed by 5 bases and V by 4 bases; bases with no gene match: 11. This CDR3 is 16 amino acids long. DNA for the CDR3: TGTGCCAGCAGTGCAGGTACAGGGGTCCTTGACAATGAGCAGTTCTTC. Amino acids: CASSAGTGVLDNEQFF.

This chain links TRBV20-1 with TRBJ2-1, with 13 bases identical to TRBD2. The junction had 7 bases not matched to a gene; V was cut back by 5 bases and J by 3 bases. CDR3 length equals 16 residues. Germline V gene data show CDR1 as DFQATT and CDR2 as SNEGSKA (reference sequence). The CDR3 nucleotides are TGCAGTGCTCCAAGCGGACTAGCGGGAGACTACAATGAGCAGTTCTTC. Amino acid sequence: CSAPSGLAGDYNEQFF.

The gene calls are TRBV28 and TRBJ2-7, with D possibly called TRBD1 or TRBD2 (5 bases each). CDR3 size: 15 residues. Germline CDR1 reads MDHEN; CDR2 reads SYDVKM. V lost 7 bases, J lost 0 bases, and 16 bases lay in between. The CDR3 nucleotides are TGTGCCAGCATCTCGGGGTCAGGGAGCTCCTACGAGCAGTACTTC. Its translation: CASISGSGSSYEQYF.

A note on this clonotype: Its ends do not fully match the called genes, so a read error is possible. The chain is built from TRBV7-7 and TRBJ2-7, with 9 bases matching TRBD1. CDR3 size: 14 residues. Germline-derived CDR1 and CDR2 are SSHAT and FNYEAQ (reference sequence). CDR3 amino acids: CASSQGQGSYEQYF. The DNA of the CDR3 is TGTGCTAGCAGCCAGGGACAGGGCTCCTACGAGCAGTACTTC.

The chain carries TRBV7-4 and TRBJ1-5; D gene ambiguous. The CDR3 contains 9 residues. The germline V gene encodes CDR1 SGHVT and CDR2 SQSDAQ. Trimming stripped 5 bases from V and 11 bases from J, with 4 bases between. The CDR3 nucleotides are TGTGCCAGCAGCCGCTCCCAGCATTTT. Residues: CASSRSQHF. Supplemented by reference TRBV7-4 and TRBJ1-5, the full variable domain reads GAGVSQSPRYKVAKRGRDVALRCDSISGHVTLYWYRQTLGQGSEVLTYSQSDAQRDKSGRPSGRFSAERPERSVSTLKIQRTEQGDSAVYLCASSRSQHFGDGTRLSIL.